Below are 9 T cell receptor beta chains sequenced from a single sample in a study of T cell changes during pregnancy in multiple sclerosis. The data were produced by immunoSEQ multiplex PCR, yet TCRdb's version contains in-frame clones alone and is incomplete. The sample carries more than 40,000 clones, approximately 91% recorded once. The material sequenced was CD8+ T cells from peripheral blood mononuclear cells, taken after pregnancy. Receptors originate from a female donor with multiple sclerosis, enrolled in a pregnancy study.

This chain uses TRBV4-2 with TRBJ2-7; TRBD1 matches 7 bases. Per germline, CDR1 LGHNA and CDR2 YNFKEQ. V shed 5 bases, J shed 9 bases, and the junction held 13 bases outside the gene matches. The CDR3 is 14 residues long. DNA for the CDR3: TGTGCCAGCAGCGGCGGAGACAGGGAGACTGTGCAGTACTTC. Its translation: CASSGGDRETVQYF.

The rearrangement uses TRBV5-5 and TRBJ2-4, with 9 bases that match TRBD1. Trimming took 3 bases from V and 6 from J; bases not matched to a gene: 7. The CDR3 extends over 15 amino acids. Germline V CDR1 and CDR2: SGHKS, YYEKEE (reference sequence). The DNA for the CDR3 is TGTGCCAGCAGCTCCTCCGGGACAGGGACAAACATTCAGTACTTC. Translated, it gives CASSSSGTGTNIQYF.

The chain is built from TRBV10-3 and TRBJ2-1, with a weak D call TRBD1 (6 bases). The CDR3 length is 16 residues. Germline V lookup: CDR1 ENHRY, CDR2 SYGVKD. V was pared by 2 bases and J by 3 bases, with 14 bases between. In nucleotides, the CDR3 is TGTGCCATCAGTGAGGACAGGTCAGCGGTCTACAATGAGCAGTTCTTC. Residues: CAISEDRSAVYNEQFF.

CDR3 DNA sequence: TGTGCCAGCAGCCCCCAAGGAGACAGGCGCTCCTACGAGCAGTACTTC. Protein sequence: CASSPQGDRRSYEQYF. The gene calls are TRBV7-8 and TRBJ2-7; D is perhaps TRBD1 (6 bases). V was shortened by 5 bases and J by 0 bases, with 17 bases between the two germline ends. CDR1 and CDR2 from the germline V gene are SGHVS and FQNEAQ. The CDR3 has 16 amino acids.

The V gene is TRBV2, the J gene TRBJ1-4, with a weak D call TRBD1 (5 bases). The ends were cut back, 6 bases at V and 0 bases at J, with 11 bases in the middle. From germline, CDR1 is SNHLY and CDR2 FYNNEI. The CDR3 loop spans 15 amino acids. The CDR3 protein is CASRQGQATNEKLFF. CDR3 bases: TGTGCCAGCAGGCAGGGCCAGGCAACTAATGAAAAACTGTTTTTT.

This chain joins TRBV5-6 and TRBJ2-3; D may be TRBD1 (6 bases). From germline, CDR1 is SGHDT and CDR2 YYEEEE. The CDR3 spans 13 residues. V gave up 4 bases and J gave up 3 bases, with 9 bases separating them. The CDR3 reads CASSERGTDTQYF. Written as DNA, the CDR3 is TGTGCCAGCAGCGAGAGGGGGACAGATACGCAGTATTTT. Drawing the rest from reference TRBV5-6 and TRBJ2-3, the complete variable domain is DAGVTQSPTHLIKTRGQQVTLRCSPKSGHDTVSWYQQALGQGPQFIFQYYEEEERQRGNFPDRFSGHQFPNYSSELNVNALLLGDSALYLCASSERGTDTQYFGPGTRLTVL.

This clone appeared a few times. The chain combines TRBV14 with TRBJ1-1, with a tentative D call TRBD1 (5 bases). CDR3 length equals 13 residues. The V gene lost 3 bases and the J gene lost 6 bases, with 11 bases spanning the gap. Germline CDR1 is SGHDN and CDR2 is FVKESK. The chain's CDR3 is CASSHGRGSEAFF. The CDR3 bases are TGTGCCAGCAGCCATGGGAGGGGCTCTGAAGCTTTCTTT. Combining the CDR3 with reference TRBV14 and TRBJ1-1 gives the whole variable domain EAGVTQFPSHSVIEKGQTVTLRCDPISGHDNLYWYRRVMGKEIKFLLHFVKESKQDESGMPNNRFLAERTGGTYSTLKVQPAELEDSGVYFCASSHGRGSEAFFGQGTRLTVV.

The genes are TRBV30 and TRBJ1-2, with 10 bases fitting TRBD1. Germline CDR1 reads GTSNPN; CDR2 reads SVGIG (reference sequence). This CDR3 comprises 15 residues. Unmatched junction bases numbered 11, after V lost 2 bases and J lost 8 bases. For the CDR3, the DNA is TGTGCCTGGAGTAACCCCCCCGGGACAGGGGACGGCTACACCTTC. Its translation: CAWSNPPGTGDGYTF.

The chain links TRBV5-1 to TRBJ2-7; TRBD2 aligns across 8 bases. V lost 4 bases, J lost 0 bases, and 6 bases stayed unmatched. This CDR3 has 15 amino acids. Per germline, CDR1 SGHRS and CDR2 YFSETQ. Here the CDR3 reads CASSATSASSYEQYF. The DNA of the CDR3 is TGCGCCAGCAGCGCGACTAGCGCCAGCTCCTACGAGCAGTACTTC.